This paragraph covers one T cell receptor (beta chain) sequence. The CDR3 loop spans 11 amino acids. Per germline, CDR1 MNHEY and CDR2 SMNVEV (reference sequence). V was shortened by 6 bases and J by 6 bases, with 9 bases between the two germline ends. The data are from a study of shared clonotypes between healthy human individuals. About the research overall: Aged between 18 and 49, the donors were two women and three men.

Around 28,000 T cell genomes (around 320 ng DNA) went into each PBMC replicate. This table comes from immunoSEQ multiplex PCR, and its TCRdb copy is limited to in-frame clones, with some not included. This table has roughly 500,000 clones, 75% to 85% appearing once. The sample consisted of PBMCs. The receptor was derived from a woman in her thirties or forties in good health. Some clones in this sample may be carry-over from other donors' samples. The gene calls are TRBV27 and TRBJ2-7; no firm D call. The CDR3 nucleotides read TGTGCCAGCAGAAGCGTCAGCGAGCAGTACTTC. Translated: CASRSVSEQYF.